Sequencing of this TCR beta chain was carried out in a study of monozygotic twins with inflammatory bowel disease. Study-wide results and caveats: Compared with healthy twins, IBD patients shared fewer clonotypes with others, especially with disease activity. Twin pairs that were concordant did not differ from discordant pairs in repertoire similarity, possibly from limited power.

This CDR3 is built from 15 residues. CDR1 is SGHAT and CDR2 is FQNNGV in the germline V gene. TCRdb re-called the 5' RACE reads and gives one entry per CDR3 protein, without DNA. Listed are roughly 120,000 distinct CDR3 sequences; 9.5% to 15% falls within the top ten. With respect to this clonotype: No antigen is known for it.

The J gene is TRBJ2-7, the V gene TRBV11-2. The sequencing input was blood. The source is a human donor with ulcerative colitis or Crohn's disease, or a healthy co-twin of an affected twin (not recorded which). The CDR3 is CASSLDLVWPYEQYF.